The sequence of this T cell receptor (beta chain) was determined in a study of beta chain features in type 1 diabetes. CD45RO/CCR7/CD25/CD127/CD95/CD27 separated CD4+ naive, central memory, regulatory and stem cell-like memory cells by sorting. This clone has a handful of counts. Its antigen is not identified. The germline CDR1 and CDR2 sequences are LGHNA and YNFKEQ. This CDR3 comprises 15 residues. V was clipped by 8 bases and J by 5 bases, with 20 bases between them. The investigators reverse transcribed all of the isolated RNA, so they sequenced expressed TCRB transcripts. The table came from immunoSEQ multiplex PCR; TCRdb's copy has only in-frame clones and leaves some out. Among some 240,000 clones listed, roughly 17% were seen once. Whole-study results and caveats: Compared to healthy donors, patients appeared to have naive, central memory and Treg TCRB repertoires that were more alike. In all four CD4+ subsets, TCRB CDR3 length was significantly, moderately reduced in type 1 diabetes. Reads derived from cDNA could over-represent cells showing high TCR expression.

The TCR sequence derives from a young man with type 1 diabetes. The sequenced sample was naive CD4+ T cells from blood. The gene calls are TRBV4-2 and TRBJ2-3; D is possibly TRBD2 (5 bases). For the CDR3, the DNA is TGTGCCAGCGGAGGACTTTCGAAACAAGGAGATACGCAGTATTTT. Translation: CASGGLSKQGDTQYF.